This is a list of T cell receptor beta chains from one sample in a study of cytomegalovirus exposure and HLA in healthy donors. The method was immunoSEQ multiplex PCR; TCRdb's version includes in-frame clones alone and lacks a portion of them. The sample yields roughly 190,000 clones, about 89% seen once. Source material: PBMCs. The receptors come from a man aged 25-45 years in good health and CMV-seropositive. Each CDR3 is given with its conserved first and last residue. The D gene is left open where the match is weak. The size of a clone is reported for some rows only, either as once, few or many, or as a class for expanded clones.

clone size: .; D gene: TRBD1; V gene: TRBV5-6; J gene: TRBJ1-5; CDR3 DNA: TGTGCCAGCAGCGTCCAGACAGGGGGCGGCAATCAGCCCCAGCATTTT; CDR3 protein: CASSVQTGGGNQPQHF
clone size: .; D gene: .; V gene: TRBV7-8; J gene: TRBJ1-4; CDR3 DNA: TGTGCCAGCAGCTTAATCCGCCGGAGGGACCTAAGGGAAAAACTGTTTTTT; CDR3 protein: CASSLIRRRDLREKLFF
clone size: .; D gene: TRBD1; V gene: TRBV27; J gene: TRBJ2-7; CDR3 DNA: TGTGCCAGCAGTTCTTTGGGGGTGACTGGGACAGCCTACGAGCAGTACTTC; CDR3 protein: CASSSLGVTGTAYEQYF
clone size: .; D gene: .; V gene: TRBV6-5; J gene: TRBJ2-7; CDR3 DNA: TGTGCCACCGGACTAAGTCTTCGCGAGCAGTACTTC; CDR3 protein: CATGLSLREQYF
clone size: .; D gene: .; V gene: TRBV6-4; J gene: TRBJ1-5; CDR3 DNA: TGTGCCAGCAGTGACCGGCCCAATCAGCCCCAGCATTTT; CDR3 protein: CASSDRPNQPQHF
clone size: .; D gene: TRBD2; V gene: TRBV25-1; J gene: TRBJ2-1; CDR3 DNA: TGTGCCAGCATCGATCGGCCCGAAAAGCGGGGGGGACTTAATGAGCAGTTCTTC; CDR3 protein: CASIDRPEKRGGLNEQFF
clone size: .; D gene: TRBD1; V gene: TRBV9; J gene: TRBJ1-4; CDR3 DNA: TGTGCCAGCAGCGACTCAGGGGGAGCTAATGAAAAACTGTTTTTT; CDR3 protein: CASSDSGGANEKLFF
clone size: .; D gene: TRBD1; V gene: TRBV18; J gene: TRBJ2-7; CDR3 DNA: TGTGCCAGCTCGACCGGGACAGGGGCCTACGAGCAGTACTTC; CDR3 protein: CASSTGTGAYEQYF
clone size: .; D gene: TRBD2; V gene: TRBV4-1; J gene: TRBJ2-1; CDR3 DNA: TGCGCCAGCAGCATCCGACTAGCGGGAGGGCCTGGCAATGAGCAGTTCTTC; CDR3 protein: CASSIRLAGGPGNEQFF
clone size: many; D gene: .; V gene: TRBV7-8; J gene: TRBJ1-1; CDR3 DNA: TGTGCCAGCAGCTCAGGAGGGGTGAACACTGAAGCTTTCTTT; CDR3 protein: CASSSGGVNTEAFF